This entry concerns a single TCR beta chain. The antigen it binds to is not known. No base quality information exists; no much larger clone differs at one position. The record originates from a study of low-dose radiotherapy and immunotherapy resistance in tumors (dated by TCRdb to between 2021 and 2024). As for the study more broadly: Cohort 1 received 0.5 Gy per fraction every 2 weeks, with a prescribed total PTV dose of 6.5 Gy. In Cohort 2, 1 Gy per fraction was delivered every two weeks, for a total of 13 Gy over 26 weeks. Patients were given nivolumab as a 240 mg flat dose every two weeks and ipilimumab at 1 mg/kg every six weeks, with both drugs delivered intravenously. Every two weeks, patients got intravenous cyclophosphamide at 200 mg/m2, given one day ahead of each radiation and immunotherapy administration. Aspirin 300 mg was taken orally once daily by patients for four cycles, starting on cycle 1 day 1. Trial participants were not randomized into treatment groups. Eight patients were included in the translational analysis: three from the first dose cohort and the first five from the second dose cohort.

Cut back by 2 bases and 2 bases, the V and J ends lie 17 bases apart. The CDR3, cysteine through phenylalanine, is 17 amino acids long. Only CDR3 DNA remains: 51 bases, in frame from the first base. According to the germline V gene (reference sequence), CDR1 reads MNHNY and CDR2 reads SVGAGI. Reads for this sample came from an Illumina HiSeq 2500. To make first-strand cDNA, Superscript III was used along with a set of TRAV- and TRBV-specific primers so that both the TCRalpha and TCRbeta chains were covered. TCRs were amplified with Phusion for around 18 PCR cycles using a constant-region primer together with the adapter attached to the V primers. The isolated mRNA was amplified using the MessageAmp II aRNA Amplification Kit, with in vitro transcription performed for about 15 hours at 37 degrees C. mRNA for TCR sequencing was isolated with the Dynabeads mRNA DIRECT Purification Kit. Indexed Illumina adapters were added in a second roughly 26-cycle Phusion PCR, and the resulting products were purified with AMPure XP beads. The original methods were these. Custom Perl scripts pooled TCR sequences encoding the same protein, removed out-of-frame sequences and computed each clonotype's abundance. Any TCR sequence supported by only a single read was excluded from analysis. Shannon entropy, Gini index, clonality, richness, and the frequency of TCRs shared between repertoires were included as repertoire metrics. The public reads were quality trimmed at Q25 with fastp and then assembled into clones with MiXCR by TCRdb, keeping productive beta chains. CDR3 protein duplicates are merged, each entry listing the most common genes and DNA. The V and J calls follow TCRdb's processing rather than the paper's. The sample table lists under 95,000 distinct CDR3 sequences, over 15% of them with a count of one. Of the sample, 1.1% to 1.5% is held by the ten largest clones.

The time point label for this specimen denotes: after trial treatment. What the treatment or condition label conveys for this sample: LDRT plus nivolumab, ipilimumab, low-dose cyclophosphamide and aspirin (RACIN trial). Donors were enrolled in RACIN, a single-arm phase I dose-escalation trial combining nivolumab, ipilimumab, aspirin, low-dose cyclophosphamide and low-dose radiotherapy. To be eligible, a patient needed to have an advanced solid tumor that was TIL-negative. This chain is built from TRBV6-6 and TRBJ2-3; the D call could be TRBD1 or TRBD2, with each sharing 7 bases. The receptor's source is a male donor with prostate cancer. Source: PBMCs, taken after low-dose radiotherapy plus immunotherapy. The CDR3 loop reads CASSYPPQGGITDTQYF. The nucleotide sequence reads TGTGCCAGCAGTTACCCGCCCCAGGGGGGGATCACAGATACGCAGTATTTT.